The 28 T cell receptor beta chains below all came from one sample that was sequenced in a study of T-cell memory formation after mild COVID-19. Each CDR3 protein is one row after TCRdb ran MiXCR on the 5' RACE reads. The sample holds hundreds of thousands of distinct CDR3 sequences, 15% seen once. Specimen: PBMCs or a T cell subset sorted from them (not recorded which). These receptors all come from a man aged 18 to 30 who had mild COVID-19 (a few samples of this study predate the infection). Cell type and time point are not known.

This clonotype was counted only a few times. This chain uses TRBV7-7 with TRBJ2-4; the D gene is possibly TRBD2 (5 bases). The length of the CDR3 is 13 residues. V gave up 1 base and J gave up 6 bases, with 7 bases separating them. The germline CDR1 and CDR2 sequences are SSHAT and FNYEAQ (reference sequence). In nucleotides, the CDR3 is TGTGCCAGCAGCTTAGGCGAGGGAAACATTCAGTACTTC. Translated: CASSLGEGNIQYF.

Only a few counts were recorded for this clonotype. The J gene is TRBJ2-3, the V gene TRBV19, with D possibly TRBD2 on 5 matching bases. Germline V gene lookup returns CDR1 LNHDA and CDR2 SQIVND (reference sequence). Trimming cost V 10 bases and J 2 bases, with 16 bases left between them. The CDR3 runs 14 residues. The CDR3 is CATARTDNTDTQYF. CDR3 DNA sequence: TGTGCCACCGCCCGGACTGATAACACAGATACGCAGTATTTT. Combining the CDR3 with reference TRBV19 and TRBJ2-3 gives the whole variable domain DGGITQSPKYLFRKEGQNVTLSCEQNLNHDAMYWYRQDPGQGLRLIYYSQIVNDFQKGDIAEGYSVSREKKESFPLTVTSAQKNPTAFYLCATARTDNTDTQYFGPGTRLTVL.

In its sample, this clonotype was seen a few times. J is TRBJ2-2 and V is TRBV12-3 or TRBV12-4; D gene ambiguous. The V gene lost 1 base and the J gene lost 1 base, with 7 bases spanning the gap. CDR3 size: 15 residues. DNA for the CDR3: TGTGCCAGCAGTTTAGGGATCAGGAACACCGGGGAGCTGTTTTTT. Translating it yields CASSLGIRNTGELFF.

The V call is TRBV29-1, the J call TRBJ1-4; 7 positions match TRBD1. V lost 7 bases and J lost 6; bases outside the gene matches: 2. The CDR3 sequence is 11 residues long. Germline CDR1 is SQVTM and CDR2 is ANQGSEA. The CDR3 DNA follows: TGCAGCGCCACAGGGGATGAAAAACTGTTTTTT. This encodes CSATGDEKLFF.

The V and J genes are TRBV28 and TRBJ2-5; 10 bases match TRBD1. CDR3 length: 15 amino acids. Germline loops: CDR1 MDHEN, CDR2 SYDVKM. The ends lost 6 bases at V and 4 bases at J; junction bases unmatched: 8. CDR3 amino acids: CASSGDRGRGETQYF. CDR3 in DNA: TGTGCCAGCAGCGGCGACAGGGGGCGAGGAGAGACCCAGTACTTC.

This clonotype was seen a handful of times. This chain joins TRBV18 and TRBJ2-7, with D hard to call. Trimming took off 1 base at V and 1 base at J, with 5 bases between the two ends. The germline V gene encodes CDR1 KGHSH and CDR2 LQKENI. CDR3 length: 13 residues. As DNA, the CDR3 is TGTGCCAGCTCACCACGGGGTTCCTACGAGCAGTACTTC. It specifies CASSPRGSYEQYF.

This clonotype was picked up a small number of times. The chain joins TRBV12-3 or TRBV12-4 to TRBJ2-3, with D hard to call. Trimming shortened V by 10 bases and J by 6 bases, and 17 bases separated the two germline ends. CDR3 length: 13 residues. CDR3 nucleotides: TGTGCCACCGAAGATGAGACTCCCGATACGCAGTATTTT. It encodes CATEDETPDTQYF.

This clonotype was detected only a few times. CDR3 DNA sequence: TGTGCCAGCAGCCCAGGACAGGGCCGGGGGGATACGCAGTATTTT. It yields the protein CASSPGQGRGDTQYF. This sequence joins TRBV7-9 and TRBJ2-3; 8 nucleotides agree with TRBD1. The V and J ends lost 5 bases and 6 bases, in that order; junction bases with no gene match: 10. The CDR3 loop spans 15 amino acids. Germline-derived CDR1 and CDR2 are SEHNR and FQNEAQ (reference sequence). The full variable domain, rest sourced from reference TRBV7-9 and TRBJ2-3, is DTGVSQNPRHKITKRGQNVTFRCDPISEHNRLYWYRQTLGQGPEFLTYFQNEAQLEKSRLLSDRFSAERPKGSFSTLEIQRTEQGDSAMYLCASSPGQGRGDTQYFGPGTRLTVL.

The chain combines TRBV14 with TRBJ2-4, with a weak D call TRBD1 (6 bases). The germline V and J ends were trimmed by 1 base and 5 bases, with 12 bases remaining between them. CDR1 and CDR2 from the germline V gene are SGHDN and FVKESK. The CDR3 extends over 15 amino acids. The CDR3 sequence is CASSQAYRAENIQYF. DNA for the CDR3: TGTGCCAGCAGCCAAGCGTACAGGGCCGAAAACATTCAGTACTTC.

The rearrangement links TRBV6-6 to TRBJ1-2; no definite D call. Germline assignment: CDR1 MNHNY and CDR2 SVGAGI (reference sequence). The CDR3 consists of 13 residues. V was trimmed by 6 bases and J by 7 bases, leaving 15 bases between them. This CDR3 reads CASSPAGAGGYTF. The CDR3 bases are TGTGCCAGCAGCCCCGCCGGAGCCGGTGGCTACACCTTC.

Ten or more counts support this clonotype. In nucleotides, the CDR3 is TGTGCCACCAGCAGAGATGGCCTTGGGCACAATGAGCAGTTCTTC. It is translated as CATSRDGLGHNEQFF. This sequence joins TRBV15 and TRBJ2-1; D unresolved. The CDR3 loop spans 15 amino acids. Germline loops: CDR1 LNHNV, CDR2 YYDKDF (reference sequence). Trimming shortened V by 0 bases and J by 5 bases, and 11 bases separated the two germline ends.

The chain joins TRBV29-1 to TRBJ2-4; 7 positions agree with TRBD1. After removal of 6 bases from V and 5 bases from J, the junction contained 7 bases not matched to a gene. There are 13 residues in the CDR3. CDR1 SQVTM and CDR2 ANQGSEA come from the germline V gene. The CDR3 here is CSVSQGVQNIQYF. CDR3 in DNA: TGCAGCGTGTCGCAGGGGGTCCAAAACATTCAGTACTTC.

The V gene is TRBV6-6, the J gene TRBJ1-5, with D unresolved. The germline V and J ends were trimmed by 8 bases and 0 bases, with 11 bases remaining between them. Per germline, CDR1 MNHNY and CDR2 SVGAGI (reference sequence). This CDR3 has 14 residues. The CDR3 is CASRPADSNQPQHF. The CDR3 region has the DNA TGTGCCAGCCGCCCCGCAGATAGCAATCAGCCCCAGCATTTT.

The V call is TRBV2, the J call TRBJ2-1, with D unclear. The CDR3 is made up of 14 amino acids. V was trimmed by 9 bases and J by 0 bases, leaving 12 bases between them. Germline CDR1 is SNHLY and CDR2 is FYNNEI. The CDR3 DNA follows: TGTGCCAGATCCTCACTTAGCTCCTACAATGAGCAGTTCTTC. This sequence encodes CARSSLSSYNEQFF.

The gene calls are TRBV6-4 and TRBJ2-2, with D uncertain. The CDR3 totals 13 residues. Trimming left V 3 bases short and J 3 bases short, with 5 bases between. The V gene's germline CDR1 is MRHNA and CDR2 SNTAGT. The CDR3, as DNA: TGTGCCAGCAGTGAAAGATACACCGGGGAGCTGTTTTTT. Protein product: CASSERYTGELFF.

This clonotype was counted at least ten times. The rearrangement joins TRBV12-3 or TRBV12-4 to TRBJ2-5, with D maybe TRBD2 (5 bases). This CDR3 has 13 residues. Trimming pared 5 bases from V and 4 bases from J, leaving 11 bases between. CDR3 protein: CASSNPGTETQYF. The CDR3 coding sequence is TGTGCCAGCAGTAATCCGGGAACAGAGACCCAGTACTTC.

The V gene is TRBV2, the J gene TRBJ2-4, with D possibly TRBD1 on 5 matching bases. The CDR3 is 13 amino acids. Between the trimmed V and J ends, which lost 6 bases and 2 bases, there was a span of 8 bases. The V gene's germline CDR1 is SNHLY and CDR2 FYNNEI. The CDR3 here is CASRGATKNIQYF. The CDR3 nucleotides read TGTGCCAGCAGAGGGGCGACCAAAAACATTCAGTACTTC.

This clonotype was counted a few times. The chain combines TRBV20-1 with TRBJ2-1, with 9 bases identical to TRBD2. The CDR3 sequence is 14 residues long. Germline CDR1 DFQATT, CDR2 SNEGSKA (reference sequence). Trimming took 3 bases from V and 8 from J; bases not matched to a gene: 8. The CDR3 sequence: CSARVAGASDEQFF. The CDR3 coding sequence is TGCAGTGCTAGGGTAGCGGGGGCTAGCGATGAGCAGTTCTTC.

This clonotype was detected a few times. The CDR3 here is CSAHATEGQGYNEQFF. CDR3 nucleotides: TGCAGTGCTCATGCCACTGAGGGACAGGGGTACAATGAGCAGTTCTTC. The chain joins TRBV20-1 to TRBJ2-1, with TRBD1 matching 10 bases. Per germline, CDR1 DFQATT and CDR2 SNEGSKA (reference sequence). The trim removed 5 bases at V and 4 bases at J, leaving 11 bases unmatched. CDR3 size: 16 residues.

In its sample, this clonotype was seen many times. The genes are TRBV10-3 and TRBJ1-3, with D unclear. Germline CDR1 ENHRY, CDR2 SYGVKD. The CDR3 has 15 amino acids. Trimming pared 2 bases from V and 1 base from J, leaving 9 bases between. This CDR3 reads CAISEAPFSGNTIYF. Here the CDR3 DNA reads TGTGCCATCAGTGAGGCCCCTTTTTCTGGAAACACCATATATTTT.

The chain combines TRBV7-2 with TRBJ2-3; D is ambiguous. Per germline, CDR1 SGHTA and CDR2 FQGNSA. The CDR3 has 16 residues. V lost 8 bases and J lost 3, with 21 bases in between. The CDR3 loop reads CASLLLESEVTDTQYF. In DNA form, the CDR3 reads TGTGCCAGCTTATTACTGGAAAGTGAGGTAACAGATACGCAGTATTTT.

This clonotype has more than one count but fewer than ten. The chain links TRBV7-6 to TRBJ1-1; D is uncertain. Germline V gene data show CDR1 as SGHVS and CDR2 as FNYEAQ. V was cut by 5 bases and J by 7 bases, with 14 bases left in between. The CDR3 extends over 13 amino acids. CDR3 DNA sequence: TGTGCCAGCAGCCTGGGCGGGCGGGATGAAGCTTTCTTT. Amino acids: CASSLGGRDEAFF. The full variable domain, in which reference TRBV7-6 and TRBJ1-1 provide the parts outside the CDR3, is GAGVSQSPRYKVTKRGQDVALRCDPISGHVSLYWYRQALGQGPEFLTYFNYEAQQDKSGLPNDRFSAERPEGSISTLTIQRTEQRDSAMYRCASSLGGRDEAFFGQGTRLTVV.

This chain joins TRBV4-1 and TRBJ1-2, with D maybe TRBD1 (6 bases). CDR3 length equals 14 residues. V was shortened by 3 bases and J by 7 bases, with 15 bases between the two germline ends. Germline lookup yields CDR1 MGHRA and CDR2 YSYEKL. The DNA for the CDR3 is TGCGCCAGCAGCCACCCCCAGGGGCGCGGTGGCTACACCTTC. Amino acids: CASSHPQGRGGYTF.

The gene calls are TRBV3-1 and TRBJ2-3; tentative D call: TRBD2 (6 bases). Per the germline V gene, CDR1 is LGHDT and CDR2 is YNNKEL (reference sequence). This CDR3 contains 13 residues. V shed 1 base and J shed 8 bases, with 10 bases lying between them. DNA of the CDR3: TGTGCCAGCAGCCAAGTACTGGGGGGTACGCAGTATTTT. It translates to CASSQVLGGTQYF.

J is TRBJ1-5 and V is TRBV7-6; no firm D call. This CDR3 is built from 14 residues. V was cut by 2 bases and J by 0 bases, with 5 bases left in between. Germline-derived CDR1 and CDR2 are SGHVS and FNYEAQ. The CDR3 region is CASSLQVSNQPQHF. The DNA of the CDR3 is TGTGCCAGCAGCTTACAGGTTAGCAATCAGCCCCAGCATTTT.

This chain connects TRBV7-2 to TRBJ2-3, with TRBD2 matching 8 bases. This CDR3 is built from 13 residues. Germline V gene sequence: CDR1 SGHTA, CDR2 FQGNSA. The junction had 6 bases not matched to a gene; V was cut back by 6 bases and J by 7 bases. The CDR3 loop reads CASSPSGGNTQYF. The CDR3 region has the DNA TGTGCCAGCAGTCCGAGCGGGGGAAATACGCAGTATTTT. Full variable domain (outside the CDR3, taken from reference TRBV7-2 and TRBJ2-3): GAGVSQSPSNKVTEKGKDVELRCDPISGHTALYWYRQSLGQGLEFLIYFQGNSAPDKSGLPSDRFSAERTGGSVSTLTIQRTQQEDSAVYLCASSPSGGNTQYFGPGTRLTVL.

A word on this clonotype: Just one base apart from a much larger clone, this may be a read error. The chain recombines TRBV12-5 with TRBJ2-3; D might be TRBD1 (6 bases). CDR3 size: 15 residues. The germline V and J ends were trimmed by 1 base and 2 bases, with 10 bases remaining between them. Germline V gene sequence: CDR1 LGHNT, CDR2 FRNRAP. Here the CDR3 DNA reads TGTGCTAGTGGTTTGGGGACAGCCATCACAGATACGCAGTATTTT. Translating it yields CASGLGTAITDTQYF. Combining the CDR3 with reference TRBV12-5 and TRBJ2-3 gives the whole variable domain DARVTQTPRHKVTEMGQEVTMRCQPILGHNTVFWYRQTMMQGLELLAYFRNRAPLDDSGMPKDRFSAEMPDATLATLKIQPSEPRDSAVYFCASGLGTAITDTQYFGPGTRLTVL.

V is TRBV7-9 and J is TRBJ1-2; 7 nucleotides line up with TRBD1. This CDR3 comprises 14 residues. Germline CDR1 reads SEHNR; CDR2 reads FQNEAQ (reference sequence). Losses at the gene ends were 5 bases for V and 6 bases for J; bases not matched to a gene: 9. CDR3 nucleotides: TGTGCCAGCAGCCCCCGACAGGGATTGGATGGCTACACCTTC. Protein sequence: CASSPRQGLDGYTF.